This record concerns one T cell receptor beta chain sequence. The sample originates from a study of blood T cell repertoires in COVID-19. Assay: immunoSEQ multiplex PCR; the TCRdb copy retains only in-frame clones and omits some. The data show more than 85,000 clones, with about 85% seen just once and about 38% held by the top ten. J lost 7 bases, V lost 0 bases, and 5 bases had no gene match. The V gene's germline CDR1 is LGHNA and CDR2 YSLEER. CDR3 length: 15 amino acids. J is TRBJ1-2 and V is TRBV4-3; 10 nucleotides align to TRBD1. The TCR was taken from a man at least 80 years old with acute or convalescent COVID-19. The sequenced material came from peripheral blood. The CDR3 bases are TGCGCCAGCAGCCAAGATATGCGGACAGGGGGTGGCTACACCTTC. It codes for CASSQDMRTGGGYTF.